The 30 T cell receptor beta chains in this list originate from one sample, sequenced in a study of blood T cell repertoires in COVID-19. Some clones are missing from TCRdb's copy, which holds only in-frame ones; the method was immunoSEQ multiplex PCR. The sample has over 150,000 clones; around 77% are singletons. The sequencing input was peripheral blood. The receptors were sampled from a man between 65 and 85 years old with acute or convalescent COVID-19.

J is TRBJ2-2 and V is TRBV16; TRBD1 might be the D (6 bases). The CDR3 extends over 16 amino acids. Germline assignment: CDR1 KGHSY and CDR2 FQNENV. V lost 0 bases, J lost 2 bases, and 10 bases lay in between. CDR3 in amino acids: CASSQSPGANTGELFF. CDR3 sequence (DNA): TGTGCCAGCAGCCAATCCCCAGGGGCCAACACCGGGGAGCTGTTTTTT.

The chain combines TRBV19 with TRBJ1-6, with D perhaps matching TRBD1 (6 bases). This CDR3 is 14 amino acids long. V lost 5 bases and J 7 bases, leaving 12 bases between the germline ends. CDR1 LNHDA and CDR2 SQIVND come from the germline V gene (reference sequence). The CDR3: CASSGAGENSPLHF. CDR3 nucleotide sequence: TGTGCCAGTAGTGGGGCAGGGGAGAATTCACCCCTCCACTTT.

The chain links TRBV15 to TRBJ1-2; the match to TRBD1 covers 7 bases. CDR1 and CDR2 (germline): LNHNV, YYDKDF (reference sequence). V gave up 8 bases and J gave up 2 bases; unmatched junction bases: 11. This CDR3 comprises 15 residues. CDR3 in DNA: TGTGCCACCTCCATCCCCAACAGGGGAAACTATGGCTACACCTTC. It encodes CATSIPNRGNYGYTF.

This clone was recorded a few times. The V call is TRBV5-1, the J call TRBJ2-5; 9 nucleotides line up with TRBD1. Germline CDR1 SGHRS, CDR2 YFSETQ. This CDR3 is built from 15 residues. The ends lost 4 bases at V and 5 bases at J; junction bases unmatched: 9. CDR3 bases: TGCGCCAGCAGCCGGACAGGGGCCGAGGGTGAGACCCAGTACTTC. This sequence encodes CASSRTGAEGETQYF.

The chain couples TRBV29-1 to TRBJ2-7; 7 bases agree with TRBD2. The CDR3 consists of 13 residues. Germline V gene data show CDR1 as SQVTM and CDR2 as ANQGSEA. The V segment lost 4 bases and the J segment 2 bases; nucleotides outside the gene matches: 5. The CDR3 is CSVGSSGPYEQYF. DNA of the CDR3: TGCAGCGTTGGGTCTAGCGGTCCCTACGAGCAGTACTTC.

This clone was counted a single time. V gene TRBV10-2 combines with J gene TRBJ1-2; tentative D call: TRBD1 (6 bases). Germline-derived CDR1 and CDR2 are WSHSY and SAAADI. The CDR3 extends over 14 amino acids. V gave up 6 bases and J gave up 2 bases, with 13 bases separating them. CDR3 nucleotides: TGCGCCAGCAGCAACAGGACAGTCAACTATGGCTACACCTTC. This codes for CASSNRTVNYGYTF.

CDR3 nucleotide sequence: TGTGCCAGCAGTTTCAGATCTTCTAACCCTTCTAGCTATGGCTACACCTTC. Amino acids: CASSFRSSNPSSYGYTF. This sequence joins TRBV28 and TRBJ1-2; unclear D gene. Per the germline V gene, CDR1 is MDHEN and CDR2 is SYDVKM. The CDR3 contains 17 residues. V lost 3 bases, J lost 4 bases, and 21 bases lay in between.

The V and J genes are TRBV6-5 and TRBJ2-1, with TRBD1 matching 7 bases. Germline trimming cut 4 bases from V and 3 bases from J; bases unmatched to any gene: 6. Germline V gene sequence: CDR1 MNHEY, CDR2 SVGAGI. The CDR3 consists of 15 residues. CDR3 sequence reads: CASSSRQGIYNEQFF. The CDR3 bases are TGTGCCAGCAGTTCAAGACAGGGTATCTACAATGAGCAGTTCTTC.

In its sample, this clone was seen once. The CDR3 sequence is CASSLDNYNEQFF. The DNA for the CDR3 is TGTGCCAGCAGCTTAGACAACTACAATGAGCAGTTCTTC. The chain combines TRBV7-7 with TRBJ2-1, with D unclear. The CDR3 loop spans 13 amino acids. Trimming took off 1 base at V and 3 bases at J, with 4 bases between the two ends. Germline V gene lookup returns CDR1 SSHAT and CDR2 FNYEAQ (reference sequence).

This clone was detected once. CDR3 loop: CASSPGTGSTDTQYF. The CDR3 bases are TGTGCCAGTAGTCCCGGGACAGGGAGCACAGATACGCAGTATTTT. This rearrangement joins TRBV19 to TRBJ2-3, with 9 positions matching TRBD1. CDR3 size: 15 residues. V was pared by 5 bases and J by 0 bases, with 3 bases of the junction left unmatched. CDR1 is LNHDA, CDR2 SQIVND, per germline (reference sequence). The full variable domain, with the rest looked up from reference TRBV19 and TRBJ2-3, is DGGITQSPKYLFRKEGQNVTLSCEQNLNHDAMYWYRQDPGQGLRLIYYSQIVNDFQKGDIAEGYSVSREKKESFPLTVTSAQKNPTAFYLCASSPGTGSTDTQYFGPGTRLTVL.

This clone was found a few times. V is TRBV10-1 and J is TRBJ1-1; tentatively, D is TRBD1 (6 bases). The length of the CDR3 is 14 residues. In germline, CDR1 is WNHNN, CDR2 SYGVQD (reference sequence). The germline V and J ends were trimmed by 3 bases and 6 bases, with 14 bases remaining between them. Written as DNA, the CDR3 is TGCGCCAGCAGTGACACTACTGACAGGCCTGAAGCTTTCTTT. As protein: CASSDTTDRPEAFF.

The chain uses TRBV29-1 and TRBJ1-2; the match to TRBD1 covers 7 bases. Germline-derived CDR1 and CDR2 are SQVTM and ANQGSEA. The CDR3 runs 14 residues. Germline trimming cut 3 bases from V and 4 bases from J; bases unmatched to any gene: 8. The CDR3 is CSVDLQGSGYGYTF. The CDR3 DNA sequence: TGCAGCGTTGACCTACAGGGGTCTGGCTATGGCTACACCTTC.

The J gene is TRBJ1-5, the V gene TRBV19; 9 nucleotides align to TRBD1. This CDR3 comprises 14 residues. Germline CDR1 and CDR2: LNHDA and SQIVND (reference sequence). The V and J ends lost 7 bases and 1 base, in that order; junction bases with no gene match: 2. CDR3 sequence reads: CASTGTGSNQPQHF. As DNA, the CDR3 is TGTGCCAGTACCGGGACAGGGAGCAATCAGCCCCAGCATTTT.

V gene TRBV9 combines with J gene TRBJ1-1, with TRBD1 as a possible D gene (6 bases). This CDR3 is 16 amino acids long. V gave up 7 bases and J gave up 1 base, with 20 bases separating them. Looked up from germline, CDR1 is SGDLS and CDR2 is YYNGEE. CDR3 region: CASGKGHRGGNTEAFF. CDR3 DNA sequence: TGTGCCAGCGGGAAGGGACACCGAGGGGGGAACACTGAAGCTTTCTTT.

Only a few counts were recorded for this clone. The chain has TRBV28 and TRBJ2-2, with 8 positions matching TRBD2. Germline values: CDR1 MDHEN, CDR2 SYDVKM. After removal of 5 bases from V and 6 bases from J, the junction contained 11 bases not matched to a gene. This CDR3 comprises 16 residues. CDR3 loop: CASSGAGGGRSGELFF. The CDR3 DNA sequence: TGTGCCAGCAGTGGGGCCGGCGGCGGGAGGTCCGGGGAGCTGTTTTTT.

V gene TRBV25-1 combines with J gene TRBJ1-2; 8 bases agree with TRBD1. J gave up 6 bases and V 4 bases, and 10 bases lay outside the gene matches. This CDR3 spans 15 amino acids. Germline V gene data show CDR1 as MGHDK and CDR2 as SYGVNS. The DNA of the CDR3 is TGTGCCAGCAGTGGGTGGACAGGGACTACGAATGGCTACACCTTC. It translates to CASSGWTGTTNGYTF.

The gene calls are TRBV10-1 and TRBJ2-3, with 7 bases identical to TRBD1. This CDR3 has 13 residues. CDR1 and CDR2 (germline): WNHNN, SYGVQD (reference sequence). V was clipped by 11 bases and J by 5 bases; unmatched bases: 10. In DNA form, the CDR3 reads TGCGCCCTCGGGCGGCAGGGGGTAGATACGCAGTATTTT. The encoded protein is CALGRQGVDTQYF.

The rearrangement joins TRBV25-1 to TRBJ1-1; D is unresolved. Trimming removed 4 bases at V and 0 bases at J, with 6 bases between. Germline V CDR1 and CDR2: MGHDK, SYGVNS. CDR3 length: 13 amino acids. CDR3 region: CASSGEMNTEAFF. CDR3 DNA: TGTGCCAGCAGTGGGGAGATGAACACTGAAGCTTTCTTT.

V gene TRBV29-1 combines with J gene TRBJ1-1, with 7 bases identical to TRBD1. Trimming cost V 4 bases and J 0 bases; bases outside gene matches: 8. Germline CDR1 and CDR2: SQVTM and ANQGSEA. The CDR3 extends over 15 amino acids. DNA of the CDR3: TGCAGCGTTGTCGGAGGAGGGGGCATGAACACTGAAGCTTTCTTT. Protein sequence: CSVVGGGGMNTEAFF.

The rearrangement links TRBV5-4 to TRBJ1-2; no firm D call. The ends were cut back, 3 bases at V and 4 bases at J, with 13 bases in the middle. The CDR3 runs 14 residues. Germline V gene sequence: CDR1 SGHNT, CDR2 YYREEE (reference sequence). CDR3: CASSSGVDRYGYTF. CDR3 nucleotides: TGTGCCAGCAGCTCCGGGGTGGATCGCTATGGCTACACCTTC.

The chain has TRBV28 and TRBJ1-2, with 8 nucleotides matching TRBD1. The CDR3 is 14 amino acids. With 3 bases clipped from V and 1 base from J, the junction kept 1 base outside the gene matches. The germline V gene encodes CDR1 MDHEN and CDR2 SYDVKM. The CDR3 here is CASSLGQVNYGYTF. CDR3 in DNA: TGTGCCAGCAGTTTGGGACAGGTTAACTATGGCTACACCTTC.

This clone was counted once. The CDR3 region is CASRLGETQYF. The CDR3 coding sequence is TGTGCCAGCCGACTCGGGGAGACCCAGTACTTC. The rearrangement links TRBV6-5 to TRBJ2-5; D gene uncertain. Germline-derived CDR1 and CDR2 are MNHEY and SVGAGI. This CDR3 has 11 residues. Trimming cost V 8 bases and J 5 bases, with 9 bases left between them.

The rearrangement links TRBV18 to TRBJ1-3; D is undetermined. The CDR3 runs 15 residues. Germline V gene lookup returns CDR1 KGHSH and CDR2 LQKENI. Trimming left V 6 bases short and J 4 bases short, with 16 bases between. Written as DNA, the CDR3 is TGTGCCAGCTCTCCCGACCCGCCAGCGGGAAACACCATATATTTT. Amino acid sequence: CASSPDPPAGNTIYF.

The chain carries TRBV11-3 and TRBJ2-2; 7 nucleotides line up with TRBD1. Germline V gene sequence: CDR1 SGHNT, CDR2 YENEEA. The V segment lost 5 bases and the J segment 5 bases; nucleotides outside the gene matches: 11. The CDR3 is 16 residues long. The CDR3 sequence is CASSHPPTGRTGELFF. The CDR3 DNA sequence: TGTGCCAGCAGCCACCCCCCGACAGGGCGGACCGGGGAGCTGTTTTTT.

The DNA of the CDR3 is TGTGCCAGCAGTACCATTGGGGCAGGTCTCTATGGCTACACCTTC. It codes for CASSTIGAGLYGYTF. The J gene is TRBJ1-2, the V gene TRBV6-5; tentatively, D is TRBD1 (5 bases). The length of the CDR3 is 15 residues. Per germline, CDR1 MNHEY and CDR2 SVGAGI. V lost 5 bases and J 4 bases, leaving 17 bases between the germline ends.

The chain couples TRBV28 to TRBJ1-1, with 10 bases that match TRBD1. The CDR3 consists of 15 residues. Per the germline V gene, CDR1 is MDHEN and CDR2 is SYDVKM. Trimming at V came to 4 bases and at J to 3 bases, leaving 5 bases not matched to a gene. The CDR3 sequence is CASSSGQGIDTEAFF. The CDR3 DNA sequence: TGTGCCAGCAGTTCGGGACAGGGGATCGACACTGAAGCTTTCTTT.

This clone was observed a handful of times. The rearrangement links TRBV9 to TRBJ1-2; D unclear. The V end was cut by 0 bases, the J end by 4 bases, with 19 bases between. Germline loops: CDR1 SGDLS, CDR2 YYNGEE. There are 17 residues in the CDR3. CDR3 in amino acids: CASSVAPPTRLAYGYTF. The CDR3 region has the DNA TGTGCCAGCAGCGTAGCGCCCCCGACACGGTTGGCCTATGGCTACACCTTC.

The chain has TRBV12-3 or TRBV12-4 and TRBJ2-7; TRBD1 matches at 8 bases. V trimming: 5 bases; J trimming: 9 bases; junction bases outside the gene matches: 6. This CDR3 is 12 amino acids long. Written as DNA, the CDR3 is TGTGCCAGCAGTAAAGGGACAGGCGGGCAGTACTTC. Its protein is CASSKGTGGQYF.

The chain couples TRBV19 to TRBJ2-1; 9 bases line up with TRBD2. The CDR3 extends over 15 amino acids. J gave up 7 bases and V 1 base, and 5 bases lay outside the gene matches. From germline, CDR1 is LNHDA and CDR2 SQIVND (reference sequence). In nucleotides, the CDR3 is TGTGCCAGTAGTATAGGCGGGAGGGGAGGTAATGAGCAGTTCTTC. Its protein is CASSIGGRGGNEQFF.

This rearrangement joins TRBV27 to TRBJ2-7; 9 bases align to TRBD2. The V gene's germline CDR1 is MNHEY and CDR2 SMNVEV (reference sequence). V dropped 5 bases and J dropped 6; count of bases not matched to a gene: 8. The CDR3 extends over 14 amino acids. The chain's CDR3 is CASSLAGLPSEQYF. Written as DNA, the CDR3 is TGTGCCAGCAGTCTAGCGGGGTTGCCGAGCGAGCAGTACTTC.